The rows below give T cell receptor beta chains drawn from one sample of a study of T cell repertoires in cytomegalovirus infection. Their antigen targets remain unknown. A single record per CDR3 protein comes from TCRdb applying MiXCR to the reads. The sample records a few hundred thousand distinct CDR3 sequences, around two fifths being singletons. Sequencing used cultured PBMCs, obtained from culture after CMV antigen stimulation. Source of these receptors: a human donor in good health (CMV status not recorded). Some clones in this sample may be carry-over from other donors' samples. Both conserved end residues are part of each CDR3. A D gene is named only where the DNA matches it firmly. Not all rows give a size; the values are once, few, many and, for expanded clones, a class.

J gene,D gene,V gene,clone size,CDR3 DNA,CDR3 protein
TRBJ1-5,TRBD1,TRBV7-8,.,TGTGCCAGCAGCTATGGACAGGGGGGGAATCAGCCCCAGCATTTT,CASSYGQGGNQPQHF
TRBJ2-2,TRBD1,TRBV2,.,TGTGCCAGCGGGGACAGGGTGAGGACCGGGGAGCTGTTTTTT,CASGDRVRTGELFF
TRBJ1-2,.,TRBV6-1,few,TGTGCCAGCAGTGAACAGGGCGCGGGCTATGGCTACACCTTC,CASSEQGAGYGYTF
TRBJ1-2,.,TRBV6-1,.,TGTGCCAGCAGCAGGGGAGAGTATGGCTACACCTTC,CASSRGEYGYTF
TRBJ2-1,TRBD2,TRBV7-9,.,TGTGCCAGCAGCTGGCGGGGGGCTAGCGGGAGGGATGAGCAGTTCTTC,CASSWRGASGRDEQFF
TRBJ2-7,TRBD1,TRBV19,.,TGTGCCAGTAGTACCGGGACAGCGAACTACCCTTCCTACGAGCAGTACTTC,CASSTGTANYPSYEQYF
TRBJ2-1,.,TRBV7-2,few,TGTGCCAGCAGCAAACTCCCAGGGGTTTCAGGGTTTCGTGACAATGAGCAGTTCTTC,CASSKLPGVSGFRDNEQFF
TRBJ1-4,.,TRBV7-9,few,TGTGCCAGCAGGTCATTGGACACCAATAATGAAAAACTGTTTTTT,CASRSLDTNNEKLFF
TRBJ2-5,.,TRBV5-4,few,TGTGCCAGCAGCTTGAGGGTGGGGTTGGAGACCCAGTACTTC,CASSLRVGLETQYF
TRBJ2-1,.,TRBV27,.,TGTGCCAGCAGTTTGATGGACACCAACAATGAGCAGTTCTTC,CASSLMDTNNEQFF
TRBJ1-2,.,TRBV7-2,few,TGTGCCAGCAGCCTTAGAGTATCGAACGGCTATGGCTACACCTTC,CASSLRVSNGYGYTF
TRBJ1-1,TRBD1,TRBV7-2,many,TGTGCCAGCAGCAAGGACAGGGGGCCCACTGAAGCTTTCTTT,CASSKDRGPTEAFF
TRBJ2-3,TRBD2,TRBV20-1,.,TGCAGTGCTCGACGACTAGCGGGGCTCACAGATACGCAGTATTTT,CSARRLAGLTDTQYF
TRBJ2-7,.,TRBV11-2,.,TGTGCCAGCAGCTGGGACCGAACCTACGAGCAGTACTTC,CASSWDRTYEQYF
TRBJ2-2,.,TRBV10-3,.,TGTGCCACTACGAAGAACACCGGGGAGCTGTTTTTT,CATTKNTGELFF
TRBJ2-3,.,TRBV7-9,.,TGTGCCAGCAGCTTGACTAGTGGTCCAGATACGCAGTATTTT,CASSLTSGPDTQYF
TRBJ1-4,.,TRBV12-3/TRBV12-4,.,TGTGCCAGCAGTTTGTCGAATGAAAAACTGTTTTTT,CASSLSNEKLFF
TRBJ2-7,.,TRBV7-8,few,TGTGCCAGCAGCAGGGGGGCGGTGAGCTCCTACGAGCAGTACTTC,CASSRGAVSSYEQYF
TRBJ1-5,.,TRBV6-2/TRBV6-3,few,TGTGCCAGCAGTTACTCGAGAGCGGCTCATAGGCTCAATCAGCCCCAGCATTTT,CASSYSRAAHRLNQPQHF
TRBJ2-1,.,TRBV11-2,.,TGTGCCAGCAGCTTGGTGGCAGACTACAATGAGCAGTTCTTC,CASSLVADYNEQFF
TRBJ2-7,.,TRBV6-1,.,TGTGCCAGCAGTGATGGGCAGGGGAACGAGCAGTACTTC,CASSDGQGNEQYF
TRBJ2-2,.,TRBV11-3,.,TGTGCCAGCAGATCGGGCCTAACCGGGGAGCTGTTTTTT,CASRSGLTGELFF
TRBJ1-3,TRBD1,TRBV4-3,few,TGCGCCAGCAGCAAAACTAGAGGGACAGCCATATATTTT,CASSKTRGTAIYF
TRBJ2-1,TRBD2,TRBV6-2/TRBV6-3,.,TGTGCCAGCGGGCTACTAGCGGGTAATGAGCAGTTCTTC,CASGLLAGNEQFF
TRBJ1-1,TRBD1,TRBV7-9,few,TGTGCCAGCAGCCCCGGGACAGGGGGGATGAACACTGAAGCTTTCTTT,CASSPGTGGMNTEAFF
TRBJ1-1,.,TRBV14,.,TGTGCCAGCAGCCAAGATGGGGGGTACACTGAAGCTTTCTTT,CASSQDGGYTEAFF
TRBJ1-1,.,TRBV7-8,.,TGTGCCAGCAGCTTAGGCTTACCAGGCGCCGACACTGAAGCTTTCTTT,CASSLGLPGADTEAFF
TRBJ2-1,TRBD2,TRBV14,.,TGTGCCAGCAGCCTTTCTCCGGGACTAGGGGACTACAATGAGCAGTTCTTC,CASSLSPGLGDYNEQFF
TRBJ2-1,.,TRBV7-9,.,TGTGCCAGCAGCTTAGCGTATGGTAGCGATTCCTCCTACAATGAGCAGTTCTTC,CASSLAYGSDSSYNEQFF
TRBJ1-2,.,TRBV7-2,.,TGTGCCAGCAGCTTACATAACTATGGCTACACCTTC,CASSLHNYGYTF
TRBJ2-7,TRBD1,TRBV27,.,TGTGCCAGCAGACTCAACAGGGGGGCCTACGAGCAGTACTTC,CASRLNRGAYEQYF
TRBJ2-1,.,TRBV5-1,.,TGCGCCAGCAGCTTGGGCGGGCCTGACAATGAGCAGTTCTTC,CASSLGGPDNEQFF